The 9 T cell receptor beta chains below were found in one sample sequenced in a study of T cells in Graves' hyperthyroidism and ophthalmopathy. Amplification of TCR beta CDR3 regions used RNA as the template. The TCR CDR3 first-round RT-PCR relied on the HTBI primer set. Using its own MiXCR run on the multiplex PCR reads, TCRdb lists one record per CDR3 protein. Seen here are around 600,000 distinct CDR3 sequences, less than 45% observed once, and the top ten hold more than 7%. Sequences were obtained from peripheral blood or thyroid tissue (not recorded which). Every receptor here comes from an adult man with Graves' disease, either hyperthyroidism or ophthalmopathy (not recorded which).

The chain has TRBV7-9 and TRBJ1-5; 9 bases agree with TRBD1. V lost 4 bases to trimming and J lost 2 bases; unmatched junction nucleotides: 6. The CDR3 has 16 residues. The germline V gene encodes CDR1 SEHNR and CDR2 FQNEAQ (reference sequence). This CDR3 is CASSSSTGGGNQPQHF. The CDR3 DNA reads as TGTGCCAGCAGCTCGTCGACAGGGGGTGGCAATCAGCCCCAGCATTTT.

The CDR3 loop is CSRTGGFSTF. As DNA, the CDR3 is TGCAGCCGGACAGGGGGATTCTCCACCTTC. The V and J genes are TRBV29-1 and TRBJ1-2; the match to TRBD1 covers 10 bases. CDR1 and CDR2 from the germline V gene are SQVTM and ANQGSEA. Trimming took 8 bases from V and 13 from J; bases not matched to a gene: 7. This CDR3 region has 10 residues.

The CDR3 DNA follows: TGCAGTGCTAGGGACGGACAGGGGTATAATGAAAAACTGTTTTTT. Translated, it gives CSARDGQGYNEKLFF. The V call is TRBV20-1, the J call TRBJ1-4; 9 bases align to TRBD1. Germline V CDR1 and CDR2: DFQATT, SNEGSKA (reference sequence). Trimming took 3 bases from V and 4 from J; bases not matched to a gene: 6. The CDR3 is 15 residues long.

V gene TRBV15 combines with J gene TRBJ1-6, with 9 bases that match TRBD1. The ends lost 0 bases at V and 6 bases at J; junction bases unmatched: 0. This CDR3 region has 15 residues. Germline V lookup: CDR1 LNHNV, CDR2 YYDKDF (reference sequence). CDR3 protein: CATSRETGGNSPLHF. The CDR3 nucleotides read TGTGCCACCAGCAGAGAGACAGGGGGTAATTCACCCCTCCACTTT.

The chain uses TRBV6-5 and TRBJ2-7, with no clear D. V was trimmed by 2 bases and J by 1 base, leaving 12 bases between them. This CDR3 has 15 amino acids. The V gene's germline CDR1 is MNHEY and CDR2 SVGAGI. This chain's CDR3 is CASSYQSTPSYEQYF. The DNA for the CDR3 is TGTGCCAGCAGTTACCAGAGTACACCTTCCTACGAGCAGTACTTC.

V and J are TRBV9 and TRBJ2-7; no firm D call. The germline V and J ends were trimmed by 3 bases and 2 bases, with 9 bases remaining between them. The CDR3 is 13 residues long. CDR1 and CDR2 from the germline V gene are SGDLS and YYNGEE. The DNA for the CDR3 is TGTGCCAGCAGCGCAGGTATGGCCTACGAGCAGTACTTC. Translated, it gives CASSAGMAYEQYF.

This clonotype was seen just once. A single base separates this from a much larger clone, so it may be a read error. The chain couples TRBV29-1 to TRBJ1-2; D is unresolved. CDR3 length equals 13 residues. Germline assignment: CDR1 SQVTM and CDR2 ANQGSEA. In DNA form, the CDR3 reads TGCAGCGTTGACGGTAGTCAAACGGATGGCTACATCTTC. Translating it yields CSVDGSQTDGYIF. Full variable domain (remainder filled in from reference TRBV29-1 and TRBJ1-2): SAVISQKPSRDICQRGTSLTIQCQVDSQVTMMFWYRQQPGQSLTLIATANQGSEATYESGFVIDKFPISRPNLTFSTLTVSNMSPEDSSIYLCSVDGSQTDGYIFGSGTRLTVV.

The chain uses TRBV29-1 and TRBJ2-7; D might be TRBD2 (7 bases). The CDR3 runs to 14 residues. Trimming took off 3 bases at V and 4 bases at J, with 16 bases between the two ends. Looked up from germline, CDR1 is SQVTM and CDR2 is ANQGSEA. CDR3 amino acids: CSVDTGGSAYEQYF. The CDR3 bases are TGCAGCGTTGATACGGGGGGCTCGGCTTACGAGCAGTACTTC.

This clonotype was recorded a few times. The V call is TRBV13, the J call TRBJ1-5, with D possibly being TRBD1 (5 bases). There are 17 residues in the CDR3. V was cut by 4 bases and J by 7 bases, with 23 bases left in between. The germline gives CDR1 PRHDT, CDR2 FYEKMQ (reference sequence). The CDR3 region has the DNA TGTGCCAGCAGCTCCCTCCGCAGGACGCTACGGGGGCAGCCCCAGCATTTT. The encoded protein is CASSSLRRTLRGQPQHF.